Listed here is a single TCR beta chain. Profiled with immunoSEQ multiplex PCR; TCRdb holds only in-frame clones, not every one. Of a few hundred thousand clones listed, nearly 90% were seen once; the top ten hold around 0.93%. The data belong to a study of blood T cell repertoires in COVID-19. On the study more broadly: From the United States, Italy and Spain came samples of acute and convalescent COVID-19. PBMCs, B-cell-depleted T cells, or T cells were the source of the cDNA or gDNA that made up the material.

From germline, CDR1 is LGHDT and CDR2 YNNKEL (reference sequence). With 4 bases clipped from V and 0 bases from J, the junction kept 10 bases outside the gene matches. The length of the CDR3 is 18 residues. Seattle patients were enrolled during active infection and followed longitudinally. Sequenced material: peripheral blood. The chain carries TRBV3-1 (or the pseudogene TRBV3-2) and TRBJ1-5, with 9 bases fitting TRBD1. The clonotype comes from a woman in her thirties or forties with COVID-19, enrolled during active disease. The CDR3 region has the DNA TGTGCCAGCAGCCCTACAAGGACAGGGGCCTATAGCAATCAGCCCCAGCATTTT. Its protein is CASSPTRTGAYSNQPQHF.